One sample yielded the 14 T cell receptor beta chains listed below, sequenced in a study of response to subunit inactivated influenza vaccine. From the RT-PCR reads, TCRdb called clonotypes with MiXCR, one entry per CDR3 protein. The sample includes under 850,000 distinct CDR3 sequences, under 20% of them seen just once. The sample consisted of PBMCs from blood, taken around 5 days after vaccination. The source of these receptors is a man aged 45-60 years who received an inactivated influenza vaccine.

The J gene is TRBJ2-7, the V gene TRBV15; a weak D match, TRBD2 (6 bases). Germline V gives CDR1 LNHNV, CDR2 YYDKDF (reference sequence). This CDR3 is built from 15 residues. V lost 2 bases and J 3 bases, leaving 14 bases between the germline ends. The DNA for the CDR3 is TGTGCCACCAGCAGAACCGGCGGGATTTACTACGAGCAGTACTTC. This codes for CATSRTGGIYYEQYF.

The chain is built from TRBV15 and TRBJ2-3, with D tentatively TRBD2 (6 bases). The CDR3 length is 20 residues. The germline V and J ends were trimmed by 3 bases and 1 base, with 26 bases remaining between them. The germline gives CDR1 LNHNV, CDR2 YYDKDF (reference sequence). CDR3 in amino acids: CATSSRGGGMLTARTDTQYF. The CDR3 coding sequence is TGTGCCACCAGCAGCCGTGGTGGCGGGATGTTAACCGCACGCACAGATACGCAGTATTTT.

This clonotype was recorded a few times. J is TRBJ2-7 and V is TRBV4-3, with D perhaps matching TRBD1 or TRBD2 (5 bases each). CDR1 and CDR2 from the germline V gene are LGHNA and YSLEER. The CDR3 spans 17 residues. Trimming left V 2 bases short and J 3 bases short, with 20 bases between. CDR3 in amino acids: CASSQTSSQGRHYEQYF. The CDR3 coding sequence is TGCGCCAGCAGCCAAACCAGCAGCCAGGGACGCCACTACGAGCAGTACTTC.

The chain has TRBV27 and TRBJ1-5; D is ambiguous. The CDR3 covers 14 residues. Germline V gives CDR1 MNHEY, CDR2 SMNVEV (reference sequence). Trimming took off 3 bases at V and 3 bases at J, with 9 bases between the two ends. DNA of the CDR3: TGTGCCAGCAGTTTGGAGACTACCAATCAGCCCCAGCATTTT. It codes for CASSLETTNQPQHF.

The CDR3 region is CASSQDPLSGSGCRTDTQYF. The CDR3 coding sequence is TGCGCCAGCAGCCAAGATCCCCTGTCAGGTAGCGGGTGTCGCACAGATACGCAGTATTTT. The chain uses TRBV4-3 and TRBJ2-3; TRBD2 aligns across 7 bases. The germline CDR1 and CDR2 sequences are LGHNA and YSLEER. Trimming at V came to 0 bases and at J to 1 base, leaving 16 bases not matched to a gene. This CDR3 contains 20 residues.

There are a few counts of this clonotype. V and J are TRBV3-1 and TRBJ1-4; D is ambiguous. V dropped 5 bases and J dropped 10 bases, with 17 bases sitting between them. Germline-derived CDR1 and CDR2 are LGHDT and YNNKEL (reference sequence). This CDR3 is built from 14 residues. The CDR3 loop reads CASSVSLELGKLFF. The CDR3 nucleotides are TGTGCCAGCAGCGTTAGCCTCGAGCTGGGAAAACTGTTTTTT.

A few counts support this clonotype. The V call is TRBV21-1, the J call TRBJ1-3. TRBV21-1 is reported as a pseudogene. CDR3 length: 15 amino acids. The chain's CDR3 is CASNTYGISGNTIYF. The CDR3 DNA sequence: TGTGCCAGCAATACATACGGGATCTCTGGAAACACCATATATTTT.

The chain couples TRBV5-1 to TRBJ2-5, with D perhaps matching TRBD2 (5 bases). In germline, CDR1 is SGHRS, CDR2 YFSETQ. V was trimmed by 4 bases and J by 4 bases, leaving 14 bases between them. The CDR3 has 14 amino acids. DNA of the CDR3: TGCGCCAGCAGCCCAGGACTGACGGCAGAGACCCAGTACTTC. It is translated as CASSPGLTAETQYF.

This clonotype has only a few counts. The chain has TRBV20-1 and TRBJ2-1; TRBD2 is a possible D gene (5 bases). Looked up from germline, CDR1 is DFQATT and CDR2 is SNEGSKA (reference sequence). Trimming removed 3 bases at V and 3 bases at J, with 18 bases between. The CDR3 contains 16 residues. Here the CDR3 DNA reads TGCAGTGCTAGGGCCCCCCAGCCGGGAAACTACAATGAGCAGTTCTTC. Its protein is CSARAPQPGNYNEQFF.

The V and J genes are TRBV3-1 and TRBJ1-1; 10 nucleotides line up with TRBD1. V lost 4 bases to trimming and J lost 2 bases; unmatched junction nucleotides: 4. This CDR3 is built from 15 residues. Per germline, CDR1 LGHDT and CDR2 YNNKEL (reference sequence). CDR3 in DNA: TGTGCCAGCAGCCGGACAGGGGGGCCTAACACTGAAGCTTTCTTT. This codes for CASSRTGGPNTEAFF.

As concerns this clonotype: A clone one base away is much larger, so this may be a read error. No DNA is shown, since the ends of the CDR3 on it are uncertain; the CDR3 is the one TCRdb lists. CDR3: CASRVGQGAINEHFF. The chain combines TRBV6-1 with TRBJ2-1; TRBD1 was called by the table and not checked on the DNA. Germline V gene data show CDR1 as MNHNS and CDR2 as SASEGT. The CDR3 has 15 amino acids, counting both end residues.

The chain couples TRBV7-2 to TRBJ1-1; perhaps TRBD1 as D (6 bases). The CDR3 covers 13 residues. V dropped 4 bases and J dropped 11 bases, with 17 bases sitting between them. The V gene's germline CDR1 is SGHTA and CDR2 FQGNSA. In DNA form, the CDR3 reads TGTGCCAGCAGCTCAGGGACATCTGGTGGGGCTTTCTTT. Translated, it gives CASSSGTSGGAFF.

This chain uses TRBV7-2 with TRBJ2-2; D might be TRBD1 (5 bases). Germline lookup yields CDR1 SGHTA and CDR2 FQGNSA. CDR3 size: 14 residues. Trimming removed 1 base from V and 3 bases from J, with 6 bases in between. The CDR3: CASSLEGYTGELFF. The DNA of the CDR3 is TGTGCCAGCAGCTTAGAGGGGTACACCGGGGAGCTGTTTTTT.

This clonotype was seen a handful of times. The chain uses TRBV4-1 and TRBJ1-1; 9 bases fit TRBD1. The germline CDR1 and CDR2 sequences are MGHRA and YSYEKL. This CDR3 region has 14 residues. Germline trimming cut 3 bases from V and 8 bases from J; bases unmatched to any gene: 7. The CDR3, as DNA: TGCGCCAGCAGCCAGTATTCCGGGACAGGGGAAGCTTTCTTT. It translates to CASSQYSGTGEAFF.